These T cell receptor beta chains were read from a single sample in a study of a mutant IDH1 vaccine in newly diagnosed glioma. Antigens of these TCRs are unknown. Method: immunoSEQ multiplex PCR; TCRdb's copy keeps in-frame clones and lacks some. The sample records 50,000 to 70,000 clones, 75% to 90% being singletons. The sequenced sample was PBMCs, obtained from a glioma patient whose treatment included an IDH1 peptide vaccine. These receptors originate from a man between 18 and 29 years old with glioma. The CDR3 runs from the conserved cysteine through the conserved F or W. The D gene is left open where the match is weak. Clone size is given for some rows only: seen once, a few or many times, or a class if the clone is expanded.

j_gene	v_gene	abundance	d_gene	CDR3nt	CDR3aa
TRBJ2-3	TRBV5-1	-	-	TGCGCCAGCAGCTTGGCCGGCACAGATACGCAGTATTTT	CASSLAGTDTQYF
TRBJ2-1	TRBV19	-	-	TGTGCCAGTAGTATAGTAGGCGTCGGGAGCTACAATGAGCAGTTCTTC	CASSIVGVGSYNEQFF
TRBJ2-1	TRBV29-1	-	-	TGCAGCGTTGAAGAGCCTAGACAGGACCAGTTCTTC	CSVEEPRQDQFF
TRBJ2-7	TRBV2	-	-	TGTGCCAGCAGTGAGGCAGCGATATCGACGCCCCAGTACTTC	CASSEAAISTPQYF
TRBJ2-3	TRBV10-3	-	TRBD2	TGTGCCATCAGTGAGTCATCCCAGACAGCGGGAGAAGGCACAGATACGCAGTATTTT	CAISESSQTAGEGTDTQYF
TRBJ1-1	TRBV14	-	-	TGTGCCAGCAGCCACCCGGGGGTTTGGACTGAAGCTTTCTTT	CASSHPGVWTEAFF
TRBJ2-7	TRBV2	-	-	TGTGCCAGCAGTGCGAGACGGGGGCAGTCCTCCTCCTACGAGCAGTACTTC	CASSARRGQSSSYEQYF
TRBJ2-3	TRBV4-3	few	-	TGCGCCAGCAGCCATCCAAGCCGGGGGGCGCGAACAGATACGCAGTATTTT	CASSHPSRGARTDTQYF
TRBJ2-5	TRBV4-2	-	TRBD2	TGTGCCAGCAGCCAAGTAGCCGTAGCGGGGGTTGAGACCCAGTACTTC	CASSQVAVAGVETQYF
TRBJ1-1	TRBV4-1	-	-	TGCGCCAGCAGCCAAGGCAGCACTGAAGCTTTCTTT	CASSQGSTEAFF
TRBJ1-4	TRBV5-1	-	TRBD1	TGCGCCAGCAGCTTGGTAGGGGGCGTCCCCATTAAAAATGAAAAACTGTTTTTT	CASSLVGGVPIKNEKLFF
TRBJ1-2	TRBV7-9	once	TRBD1	TGTGCCAGCAGCTTCGCAGGGGGCGTCAATGGCTACACCTTC	CASSFAGGVNGYTF
TRBJ2-5	TRBV6-5	-	-	TGTGCCAGCAGTTACTCGATGCTGGGAGAAGAGACCCAGTACTTC	CASSYSMLGEETQYF
TRBJ2-1	TRBV7-9	-	-	TGTGCCAGCAGCTTAGCAACGGCCAACAATGAGCAGTTCTTC	CASSLATANNEQFF
TRBJ2-7	TRBV29-1	-	-	TGCAGCGTTCAGAACCCCACCCGCACCTACGAGCAGTACTTC	CSVQNPTRTYEQYF
TRBJ1-2	TRBV30	few	-	TGTGCCTGGGGGGTAACCCTGGGCTACACCTTC	CAWGVTLGYTF
TRBJ1-5	TRBV6-1	-	-	TGTGCCAGCACTACCCAAGGTCCGGCGAATCAGCCCCAGCATTTT	CASTTQGPANQPQHF
TRBJ1-2	TRBV5-6	-	-	TGTGCCAGCGCTCCCGGGGCCGCCGAGGACGACTACACCTTC	CASAPGAAEDDYTF
TRBJ1-1	TRBV6-5	once	TRBD1	TGTGCCAGCAGTTGGTCTAACAGGGGACTGGGCACTGAAGCTTTCTTT	CASSWSNRGLGTEAFF
TRBJ1-3	TRBV9	-	-	TGTGCCAGCAGCGTAGACTGGGGCGGAAACACCATATATTTT	CASSVDWGGNTIYF
TRBJ2-6	TRBV4-2	-	-	TGTGCCAGCAGCCAAGCGGACAGCTCTGGGGCCAACGTCCTGACTTTC	CASSQADSSGANVLTF
TRBJ1-2	TRBV4-3	few	-	TGCGCCAGCAGTTATACGGACGCTAACTATGGCTACACCTTC	CASSYTDANYGYTF
TRBJ2-7	TRBV4-2	-	-	TGTGCCAGCAGCGAAGTAGTCAGGACCGGGGAGCAGTACTTC	CASSEVVRTGEQYF
TRBJ2-3	TRBV15	-	-	TGTGCCACCAGCAGAGGGTGGGTAGATACGCAGTATTTT	CATSRGWVDTQYF
TRBJ2-7	TRBV7-9	-	-	TGTGCCAGCAGCCCCAAGGGGGGGGCAGTTATGTACGAGCAGTACTTC	CASSPKGGAVMYEQYF
TRBJ1-5	TRBV6-6	-	TRBD1	TGTGCCAGCAGAAACAGGGGGCTGTCTAGCAATCAGCCCCAGCATTTT	CASRNRGLSSNQPQHF
TRBJ2-7	TRBV6-5	-	TRBD2	TGTGCCAGCAGTACGGCGGGGGGCAAAACCTACGAGCAGTACTTC	CASSTAGGKTYEQYF
TRBJ1-1	TRBV28	-	-	TGTGCCAGCAGTTTACGTCAGGGGATGAACACTGAAGCTTTCTTT	CASSLRQGMNTEAFF
TRBJ2-5	TRBV4-3	medium-sized	-	TGCGCCAGCAGCCAAGATTTGGCAGGACAAGAGACCCAGTACTTC	CASSQDLAGQETQYF
TRBJ2-7	TRBV4-3	-	TRBD2	TGCGCCAGCAGCCTTGGACTAGCGGGGACCTACGAGCAGTACTTC	CASSLGLAGTYEQYF
TRBJ1-1	TRBV7-9	-	TRBD1	TGTGCCAGCAGCTTTACAGGGGTAATAAAGAACACTGAAGCTTTCTTT	CASSFTGVIKNTEAFF
TRBJ2-7	TRBV7-9	-	-	TGTGCCAGCAGCTTGGCGGGGATGAAATCCTACGAGCAGTACTTC	CASSLAGMKSYEQYF
TRBJ1-3	TRBV18	-	-	TGTGCCAGCTCACCGATGGACGCACGTCTCTCTGGAAACACCATATATTTT	CASSPMDARLSGNTIYF
TRBJ2-6	TRBV21-1	-	-	TGTGCCAGCAGAAGTGGATTACAACAAAGTCGGGCCAACGTCCTGACTTTC	CASRSGLQQSRANVLTF
TRBJ2-1	TRBV6-6	-	-	TGTGCCAGCAGTCGACTAGTGTTGGGGGGTGAGCAGTTCTTC	CASSRLVLGGEQFF
TRBJ2-7	TRBV5-4	-	-	TGTGCCAGCAGCCGGGGGGACAGGCTAAACTACGAGCAGTACTTC	CASSRGDRLNYEQYF
TRBJ2-3	TRBV27	-	TRBD2	TGTGCCAGCAGCCCAGAGGGACTAGCGGCAGATACGCAGTATTTT	CASSPEGLAADTQYF
TRBJ1-6	TRBV4-1	few	-	TGCGCCAGCAGCCAAAGGGGGACTAACTCACCCCTCCACTTT	CASSQRGTNSPLHF
TRBJ1-6	TRBV6-5	-	-	TGTGCCAGCAAAATCGACCCAAATTCACCCCTCCACTTT	CASKIDPNSPLHF
TRBJ1-4	TRBV19	once	-	TGTGCCCGAAAGGCAGACGGAAGAGAAAAACTGTTTTTT	CARKADGREKLFF
TRBJ2-7	TRBV7-2	-	-	TGTGCCAGCAGCTTAGCTGTTGGAGGACTGGCAACCTACGAGCAGTACTTC	CASSLAVGGLATYEQYF
TRBJ1-4	TRBV7-2	-	-	TGTGCCAGCAGCTTTTCCGACAGAGGCCACGAAAAACTGTTTTTT	CASSFSDRGHEKLFF
TRBJ1-4	TRBV15	-	-	TGTGCCACCAGCAGAGTTTGGGCCGGGGGTCAAAATGAAAAACTGTTTTTT	CATSRVWAGGQNEKLFF
TRBJ1-4	TRBV9	-	TRBD1	TGTGCCAGCAGCCCAAGACAGGGAACTAATGAAAAACTGTTTTTT	CASSPRQGTNEKLFF
TRBJ1-2	TRBV7-9	once	-	TGTGCCAGCAGCCGCCCGATTGTAATCTATGGCTACACCTTC	CASSRPIVIYGYTF
TRBJ1-1	TRBV30	few	-	TGTGCCTGGGGATGGGCAGGGAACACTGAAGCTTTCTTT	CAWGWAGNTEAFF
TRBJ2-2	TRBV7-9	once	-	TGTGCCAGCAGCCAGCGATCGGGACACCGAAACTTTAACACCGGGGAGCTGTTTTTT	CASSQRSGHRNFNTGELFF